The sequence of this TCR beta chain was determined in a study of shared clonotypes between healthy human individuals. The protocol was immunoSEQ multiplex PCR, while the TCRdb copy is restricted to in-frame clones and leaves out a portion. Of about a million clones in the sample, 65% to 80% were seen once. CDR3 length: 17 amino acids. CDR1 and CDR2 from the germline V gene are LNHDA and SQIVND (reference sequence). V lost 0 bases to trimming and J lost 3 bases, with 15 bases between them. Sequencing input: memory CD4+ T cells sorted from blood. Specified subset: CD45RA-negative fraction. The sequence derives from a man aged 18 to 30 in good health. This chain joins TRBV19 and TRBJ1-5; D is ambiguous. The CDR3 bases are TGTGCCAGTAGTATAGATCGCCAGGTCAGATACAATCAGCCCCAGCATTTT. Translating it yields CASSIDRQVRYNQPQHF.